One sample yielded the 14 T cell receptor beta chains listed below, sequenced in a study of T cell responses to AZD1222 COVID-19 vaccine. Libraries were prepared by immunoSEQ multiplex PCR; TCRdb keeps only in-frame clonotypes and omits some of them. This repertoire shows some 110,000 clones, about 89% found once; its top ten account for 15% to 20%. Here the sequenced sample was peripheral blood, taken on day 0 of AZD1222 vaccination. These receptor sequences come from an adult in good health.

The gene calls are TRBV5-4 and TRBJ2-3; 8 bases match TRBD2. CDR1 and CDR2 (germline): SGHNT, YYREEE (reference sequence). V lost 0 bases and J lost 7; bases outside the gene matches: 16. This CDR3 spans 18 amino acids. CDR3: CASSLGRGGDPSLYTQYF. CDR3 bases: TGTGCCAGCAGCTTGGGCCGGGGGGGGGACCCATCCCTATATACGCAGTATTTT. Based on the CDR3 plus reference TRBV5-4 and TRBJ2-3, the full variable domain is ETGVTQSPTHLIKTRGQQVTLRCSSQSGHNTVSWYQQALGQGPQFIFQYYREEENGRGNFPPRFSGLQFPNYSSELNVNALELDDSALYLCASSLGRGGDPSLYTQYFGPGTRLTVL.

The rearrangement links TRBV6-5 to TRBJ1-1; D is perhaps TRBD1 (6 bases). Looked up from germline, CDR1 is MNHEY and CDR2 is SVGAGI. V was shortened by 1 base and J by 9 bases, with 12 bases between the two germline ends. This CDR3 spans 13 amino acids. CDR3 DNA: TGTGCCAGCAGTTACTTGGACAGTCTCCAAGCTTTCTTT. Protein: CASSYLDSLQAFF.

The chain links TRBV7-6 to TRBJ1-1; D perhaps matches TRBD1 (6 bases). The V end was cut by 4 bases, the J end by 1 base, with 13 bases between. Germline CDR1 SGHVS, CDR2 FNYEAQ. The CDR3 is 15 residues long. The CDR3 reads CASSSGVTPNTEAFF. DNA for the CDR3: TGTGCCAGCAGCTCAGGGGTCACTCCGAACACTGAAGCTTTCTTT.

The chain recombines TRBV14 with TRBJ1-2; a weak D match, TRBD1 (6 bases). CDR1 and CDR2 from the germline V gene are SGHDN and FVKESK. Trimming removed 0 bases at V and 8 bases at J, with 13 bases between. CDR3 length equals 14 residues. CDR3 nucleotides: TGTGCCAGCAGCCAAGATTACAGGGCAGGAGGCTACACCTTC. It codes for CASSQDYRAGGYTF. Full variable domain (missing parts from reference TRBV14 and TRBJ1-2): EAGVTQFPSHSVIEKGQTVTLRCDPISGHDNLYWYRRVMGKEIKFLLHFVKESKQDESGMPNNRFLAERTGGTYSTLKVQPAELEDSGVYFCASSQDYRAGGYTFGSGTRLTVV.

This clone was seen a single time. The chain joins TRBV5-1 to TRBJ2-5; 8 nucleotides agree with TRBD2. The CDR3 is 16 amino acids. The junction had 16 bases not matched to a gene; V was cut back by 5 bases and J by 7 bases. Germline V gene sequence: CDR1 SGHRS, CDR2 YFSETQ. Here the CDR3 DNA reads TGCGCCAGCAGTGACCCGGGACTAGGTACCGTGGGGACCCAGTACTTC. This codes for CASSDPGLGTVGTQYF.

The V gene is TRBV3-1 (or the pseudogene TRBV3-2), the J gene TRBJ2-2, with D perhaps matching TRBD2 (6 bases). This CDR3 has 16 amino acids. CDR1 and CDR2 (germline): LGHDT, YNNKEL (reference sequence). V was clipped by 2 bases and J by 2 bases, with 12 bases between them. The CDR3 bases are TGTGCCAGCAGCCAACTCTGGGACTCAAACACCGGGGAGCTGTTTTTT. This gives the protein CASSQLWDSNTGELFF.

The CDR3 region has the DNA TGTGCCAGCAGTTTTATGTATCAGGGGGTATCGAACACTGAAGCTTTCTTT. It translates to CASSFMYQGVSNTEAFF. The chain couples TRBV27 to TRBJ1-1; 7 positions agree with TRBD1. With 3 bases clipped from V and 1 base from J, the junction kept 11 bases outside the gene matches. Germline CDR1 reads MNHEY; CDR2 reads SMNVEV (reference sequence). The CDR3 runs to 17 residues.

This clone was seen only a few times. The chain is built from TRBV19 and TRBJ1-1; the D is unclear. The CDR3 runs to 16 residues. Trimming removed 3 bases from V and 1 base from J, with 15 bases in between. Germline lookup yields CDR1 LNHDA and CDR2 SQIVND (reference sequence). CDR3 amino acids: CASSMAPEVGNTEAFF. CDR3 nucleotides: TGTGCCAGTAGTATGGCCCCTGAGGTGGGGAACACTGAAGCTTTCTTT.

CDR3 nucleotides: TGTGCCAGCAGCTTGGGCCCGATCTCTGGGGCCAACGTCCTGACTTTC. It yields the protein CASSLGPISGANVLTF. The chain has TRBV5-6 and TRBJ2-6, with D uncertain. The CDR3 has 16 amino acids. The germline V and J ends were trimmed by 0 bases and 0 bases, with 7 bases remaining between them. Per the germline V gene, CDR1 is SGHDT and CDR2 is YYEEEE.

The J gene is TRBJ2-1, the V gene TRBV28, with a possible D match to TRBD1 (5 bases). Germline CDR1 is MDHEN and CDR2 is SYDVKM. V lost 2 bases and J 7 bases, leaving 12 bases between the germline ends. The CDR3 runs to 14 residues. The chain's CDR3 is CASSLSGAWNEQFF. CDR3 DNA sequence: TGTGCCAGCAGTTTAAGTGGGGCGTGGAATGAGCAGTTCTTC.

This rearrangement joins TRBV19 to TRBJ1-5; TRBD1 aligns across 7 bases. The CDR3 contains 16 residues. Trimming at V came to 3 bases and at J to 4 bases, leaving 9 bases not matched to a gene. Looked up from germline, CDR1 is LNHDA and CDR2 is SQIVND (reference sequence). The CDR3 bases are TGTGCCAGTAGTATTATAAGACAGGGACCAAATCAGCCCCAGCATTTT. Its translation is CASSIIRQGPNQPQHF.

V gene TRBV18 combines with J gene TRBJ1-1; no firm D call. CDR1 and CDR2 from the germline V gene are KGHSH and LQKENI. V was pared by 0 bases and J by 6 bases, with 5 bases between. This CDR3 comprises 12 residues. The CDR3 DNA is TGTGCCAGCTCACCACCGGCCTCTGAAGCTTTCTTT. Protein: CASSPPASEAFF.

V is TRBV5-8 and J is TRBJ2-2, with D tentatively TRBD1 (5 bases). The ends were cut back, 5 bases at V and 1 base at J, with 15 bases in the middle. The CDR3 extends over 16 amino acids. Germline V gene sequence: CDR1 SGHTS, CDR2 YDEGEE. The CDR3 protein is CASRELRQLNTGELFF. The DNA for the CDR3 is TGTGCCAGCAGAGAACTCCGACAGCTGAACACCGGGGAGCTGTTTTTT.

CDR3 amino acids: CASSLAIGGGEQYF. CDR3 nucleotides: TGCGCCAGCAGCTTGGCCATTGGGGGTGGCGAGCAGTACTTC. This chain joins TRBV5-1 and TRBJ2-7, with D perhaps TRBD1 or TRBD2 (5 bases each). V was cut by 0 bases and J by 6 bases, with 13 bases left in between. CDR3 length: 14 residues. Germline CDR1 and CDR2: SGHRS and YFSETQ.